The clone carrying this T cell receptor (beta chain) was detected many times. Unique molecular identifiers tagged the TCRbeta library. TCRdb redid the calling of the PCR reads with MiXCR, one entry per CDR3 protein. The sample includes approximately 200,000 distinct CDR3 sequences, just over 14% of them seen just once. The source of the sample is a study of T-cell reconstitution after alpha-beta-depleted transplantation in children. The origin of this receptor is a human donor who donated a stem cell graft to a child with acute lymphoblastic leukemia. The sample here was PBMCs from the stem cell graft donor, taken from the stem cell graft.

CDR3 in amino acids: CASIPPIQETQYF. The CDR3 DNA reads TGTGCCAGCATCCCTCCTATCCAAGAGACCCAGTACTTC. The rearrangement links TRBV7-9 to TRBJ2-5; the D is unclear. The CDR3 loop spans 13 amino acids. Germline lookup yields CDR1 SEHNR and CDR2 FQNEAQ (reference sequence). Trimming shortened V by 7 bases and J by 1 base, and 10 bases separated the two germline ends.